This entry lists 15 T cell receptor beta chains sequenced from one sample in a study of blood T cell repertoires in COVID-19. Sequencing was performed with immunoSEQ multiplex PCR; in TCRdb, only in-frame clones are kept and a portion is missing. The sample lists 52,000 or so clones, about four fifths occurring once. Sequencing was done on a sample of peripheral blood. These receptors originate from a human donor in a cohort sampled during active or convalescent COVID-19.

The rearrangement links TRBV18 to TRBJ1-2; unclear D gene. This CDR3 region has 15 residues. Germline assignment: CDR1 KGHSH and CDR2 LQKENI. The V end was cut by 0 bases, the J end by 2 bases, with 10 bases between. The CDR3 bases are TGTGCCAGCTCACCACCGATGACACCCAACTATGGCTACACCTTC. This gives the protein CASSPPMTPNYGYTF.

J is TRBJ2-4 and V is TRBV5-4; D might be TRBD1 (5 bases). Germline values: CDR1 SGHNT, CDR2 YYREEE (reference sequence). This CDR3 is built from 13 residues. V was pared by 10 bases and J by 6 bases, with 17 bases between. The CDR3 sequence: CAYVVRQGNIQYF. CDR3 nucleotide sequence: TGTGCCTACGTTGTCAGGCAGGGAAACATTCAGTACTTC.

This clone appeared once. The germline gene is not matched at one end of the junction; a read error may be the cause. The V call is TRBV6-2 or TRBV6-3, the J call TRBJ2-5; 9 nucleotides line up with TRBD2. The CDR3 has 16 amino acids. In germline, CDR1 is MNHEY, CDR2 SVGEGT. The CDR3 loop reads CASSYSPSGDQETQYF. The CDR3, as DNA: TGTGCCAGCAGTTACTCGCCTAGCGGGGACCAGGAGACCCAGTACTTC.

This chain links TRBV5-8 with TRBJ2-5; 8 bases are a match to TRBD1. The germline V gene has CDR1 SGHTS and CDR2 YDEGEE. The CDR3 is made up of 15 amino acids. V trimming: 3 bases; J trimming: 5 bases; junction bases outside the gene matches: 9. DNA of the CDR3: TGTGCCAGCAGCTCTGGGCAGGGGGCATGGGAGACCCAGTACTTC. Its protein is CASSSGQGAWETQYF. Full variable domain (missing parts from reference TRBV5-8 and TRBJ2-5): EAGVTQSPTHLIKTRGQQATLRCSPISGHTSVYWYQQALGLGLQFLLWYDEGEERNRGNFPPRFSGRQFPNYSSELNVNALELEDSALYLCASSSGQGAWETQYFGPGTRLLVL.

The chain carries TRBV6-5 and TRBJ2-2; 9 nucleotides agree with TRBD1. CDR1 MNHEY and CDR2 SVGAGI come from the germline V gene. J lost 4 bases, V lost 6 bases, and 6 bases had no gene match. The CDR3 loop spans 15 amino acids. In DNA, the CDR3 is TGTGCCAGCAGACCTTCGACAGGGGGCACCGGGGAGCTGTTTTTT. This gives the protein CASRPSTGGTGELFF.

The chain couples TRBV5-1 to TRBJ2-5; D is uncertain. Germline V gene data show CDR1 as SGHRS and CDR2 as YFSETQ. The length of the CDR3 is 16 residues. V gave up 0 bases and J gave up 4 bases, with 16 bases separating them. The CDR3 DNA sequence: TGCGCCAGCAGCTTGGCGTCCGGTTCTGGGCCAGAGACCCAGTACTTC. It translates to CASSLASGSGPETQYF.

Only a few counts were recorded for this clone. This sequence joins TRBV19 and TRBJ2-2; 8 bases fit TRBD2. Germline V lookup: CDR1 LNHDA, CDR2 SQIVND (reference sequence). V lost 5 bases to trimming and J lost 0 bases; unmatched junction nucleotides: 8. The CDR3 runs to 17 residues. The CDR3 is CASSRSGGAPNTGELFF. In DNA form, the CDR3 reads TGTGCCAGTAGTCGGTCGGGGGGGGCACCGAACACCGGGGAGCTGTTTTTT.

The chain carries TRBV29-1 and TRBJ2-7; tentative D call: TRBD2 (6 bases). V was pared by 3 bases and J by 2 bases, with 8 bases between. CDR3 size: 12 residues. In germline, CDR1 is SQVTM, CDR2 ANQGSEA. The CDR3 spells CSVEEGPYEQYF. The CDR3 nucleotides read TGCAGCGTTGAGGAGGGCCCCTACGAGCAGTACTTC.

V gene TRBV19 combines with J gene TRBJ2-5, with TRBD2 matching over 9 bases. The CDR3 totals 15 residues. The V and J ends lost 3 bases and 5 bases, in that order; junction bases with no gene match: 7. CDR1 and CDR2 from the germline V gene are LNHDA and SQIVND (reference sequence). CDR3 nucleotide sequence: TGTGCCAGTAGTATGCTTAGCGGGGGCACGGAGACCCAGTACTTC. This encodes CASSMLSGGTETQYF.

J is TRBJ1-1 and V is TRBV4-2; 10 nucleotides align to TRBD1. The length of the CDR3 is 19 residues. V lost 3 bases to trimming and J lost 1 base; unmatched junction nucleotides: 14. Germline CDR1 is LGHNA and CDR2 is YNFKEQ. In nucleotides, the CDR3 is TGTGCCAGCAGCCACACTGGGATGACAGGGGGCGAGGGGAACACTGAAGCTTTCTTT. Amino acid sequence: CASSHTGMTGGEGNTEAFF.

V and J are TRBV4-3 and TRBJ2-4; D is undetermined. The CDR3 length is 16 residues. Trimming cost V 0 bases and J 4 bases, with 13 bases left between them. Per the germline V gene, CDR1 is LGHNA and CDR2 is YSLEER. The CDR3 reads CASSQDQTVLKNIQYF. Written as DNA, the CDR3 is TGCGCCAGCAGCCAAGATCAAACAGTGTTGAAAAACATTCAGTACTTC.

The V gene is TRBV19, the J gene TRBJ1-1, with D maybe TRBD1 (5 bases). V lost 4 bases to trimming and J lost 4 bases, with 10 bases between them. This CDR3 spans 13 amino acids. Germline CDR1 reads LNHDA; CDR2 reads SQIVND (reference sequence). CDR3 region: CASSSWGGTEAFF. The CDR3 DNA sequence: TGTGCCAGTAGTAGTTGGGGGGGCACTGAAGCTTTCTTT.

The chain couples TRBV12-3 or TRBV12-4 to TRBJ1-1; 7 positions agree with TRBD1. Losses at the gene ends were 7 bases for V and 1 base for J; bases not matched to a gene: 3. The CDR3 extends over 13 amino acids. CDR3 DNA sequence: TGTGCCAGCACCCGGGACAGGAACACTGAAGCTTTCTTT. It encodes CASTRDRNTEAFF.

The rearrangement joins TRBV11-2 to TRBJ1-1; 7 bases line up with TRBD1. This CDR3 region has 17 residues. Germline V gene lookup returns CDR1 SGHAT and CDR2 FQNNGV. With 2 bases clipped from V and 0 bases from J, the junction kept 9 bases outside the gene matches. The CDR3 DNA sequence: TGTGCCAGCAGCTTACAGGGACAGCCCTTGATGAACACTGAAGCTTTCTTT. Its translation is CASSLQGQPLMNTEAFF.

The chain is built from TRBV27 and TRBJ2-2; 7 positions agree with TRBD1. The CDR3 is 13 residues long. The J segment lost 4 bases and the V segment lost 4 bases, leaving 0 bases of the junction unmatched. Germline V CDR1 and CDR2: MNHEY, SMNVEV (reference sequence). The CDR3 reads CASSSGGTGELFF. CDR3 nucleotide sequence: TGTGCCAGCAGTTCAGGGGGCACCGGGGAGCTGTTTTTT.